Listed here are 5 T cell receptor beta chains from one sample, sequenced in a study of blood T cells in healthy people across ages (dated by TCRdb to the mid-2010s). The library was generated by 5' RACE. These reads were obtained on an Illumina HiSeq 2500. A second PCR of roughly 7 to 12 cycles was run with a J-beta primer mix and a sample-barcoded 5' primer. The public reads were run again by TCRdb, first through fastp at Q25 and then through MiXCR, and only productive beta chains were kept. CDR3 protein sequences are deduplicated, and each keeps its most common genes and DNA. The sample table lists almost 300,000 distinct CDR3 sequences, 25% to 30% of them with a count of one. Of the sample, approximately 29% is held by the ten largest clones. Sequencing was done on a sample of blood. These receptors came from a woman between 65 and 79 years old in good health.

This clonotype showed up many times. The chain uses TRBV20-1 and TRBJ2-7, with TRBD1 matching 7 bases. The CDR3 totals 13 residues. Germline loops: CDR1 DFQATT, CDR2 SNEGSKA (reference sequence). Trimming at V came to 3 bases and at J to 0 bases, leaving 2 bases not matched to a gene. The CDR3 protein is CSARGQISYEQYF. CDR3 DNA: TGCAGTGCTAGGGGACAGATCTCCTACGAGCAGTACTTC.

V and J are TRBV15 and TRBJ2-1; tentatively, D is TRBD2 (5 bases). The tail of the sequence fits TRBJ2-7 better, so the J call may be wrong. This CDR3 is 14 amino acids long. CDR1 is LNHNV, CDR2 YYDKDF, per germline (reference sequence). The CDR3: CATSRDRDRGEQYF. CDR3 in DNA: TGTGCCACCAGCAGAGATAGAGATCGGGGTGAGCAGTACTTC.

CDR3 in DNA: TGTGCCAGCAGCTTACCGGGACTAGTCCCCTACAATGAGCAGTTCTTC. Translated: CASSLPGLVPYNEQFF. The rearrangement uses TRBV7-2 and TRBJ2-1, with 8 positions matching TRBD2. Germline lookup yields CDR1 SGHTA and CDR2 FQGNSA. V lost 2 bases and J lost 2; bases outside the gene matches: 5. The CDR3 extends over 16 amino acids.

This chain joins TRBV20-1 and TRBJ1-4; D may be TRBD1 (5 bases). This CDR3 has 15 residues. Germline V gene sequence: CDR1 DFQATT, CDR2 SNEGSKA (reference sequence). Trimming left V 6 bases short and J 5 bases short, with 19 bases between. As DNA, the CDR3 is TGCAGTGCCGAGAGAAGGGGCGCGGGCAATGAAAAACTGTTTTTT. Its translation: CSAERRGAGNEKLFF.

This clonotype was recorded a few times. The rearrangement links TRBV11-2 to TRBJ1-1; D gene unclear. V was shortened by 1 base and J by 6 bases, with 12 bases between the two germline ends. This CDR3 has 14 residues. Germline loops: CDR1 SGHAT, CDR2 FQNNGV. Written as DNA, the CDR3 is TGTGCCAGCAGCTTAGGAACGGCTTATTCTGAAGCTTTCTTT. Its protein product is CASSLGTAYSEAFF.